This T cell receptor beta chain is drawn from a study of blood T cell repertoires in COVID-19. Across the whole study: Sites in the United States, Italy and Spain provided acute and convalescent COVID-19 samples. From T cells, B-cell-depleted T cells, or PBMCs came the material, which was cDNA or gDNA.

Worth noting for this clone: This sample also contains other DNA sequences that code for the same CDR3.

Authors' analysis steps: The assay estimated nucleated cells by amplifying reference gene primers. The data were produced by immunoSEQ multiplex PCR, yet TCRdb's version contains in-frame clones alone and is incomplete. That table furnishes V, J and clone size, whereas the DNA furnished D and trimming. This sample has under 350,000 clones, with about 85% found just once. V lost 2 bases and J 0 bases, leaving 7 bases between the germline ends. The CDR3 spans 15 residues. Germline loops: CDR1 MNHEY, CDR2 SVGAGI. The chain links TRBV6-5 to TRBJ1-4; D is undetermined. This sequence originates from a human donor in a cohort sampled during active COVID-19. Sequencing was done on a sample of peripheral blood. DNA of the CDR3: TGTGCCAGCAGTTACGGGGAGGCAACTAATGAAAAACTGTTTTTT. Translating gives CASSYGEATNEKLFF.